Below, 3 T cell receptor beta chains from the same sample are listed, as sequenced in a study of molecular identifiers for immune sequencing clone quantification. TCRdb reprocessed the PCR reads via MiXCR and lists one record per CDR3 protein. In the table there are around 470,000 distinct CDR3 sequences, over 20% of which are singletons. Material: naive CD8+ T cells from blood, with Jurkat cell RNA spiked in. Subset specified: FACS-sorted CD8+CD4-CCR7+CD45RA+ naive T cells. The source is a human donor in good health. Some libraries in this study had Jurkat cell RNA spiked in.

This clonotype was seen repeatedly, ten times or more. The rearrangement joins TRBV7-2 to TRBJ1-4, with 10 bases aligning to TRBD1. J was trimmed by 0 bases and V by 4 bases; bases with no gene match: 2. This CDR3 is built from 16 residues. Germline lookup yields CDR1 SGHTA and CDR2 FQGNSA. The chain's CDR3 is CASSWGTGATNEKLFF. CDR3 nucleotide sequence: TGTGCCAGCAGCTGGGGGACAGGGGCAACTAATGAAAAACTGTTTTTT.

This chain joins TRBV6-2 or TRBV6-3 and TRBJ1-5, with D unresolved. With 6 bases removed from V and 1 base from J, the gap between germline ends came to 10 bases. This CDR3 is 14 amino acids long. CDR1 MNHEY and CDR2 SVGEGT come from the germline V gene. CDR3 nucleotide sequence: TGTGCCAGCAGCTATAGTCCCAGCAATCAGCCCCAGCATTTT. Protein: CASSYSPSNQPQHF.

Many counts were recorded for this clonotype. The CDR3 loop is CASSQGTRTNEKLFF. CDR3 nucleotides: TGTGCCAGCAGCCAAGGGACCAGAACTAATGAAAAACTGTTTTTT. This sequence joins TRBV14 and TRBJ1-4; D call uncertain. CDR3 length: 15 residues. V lost 1 base, J lost 1 base, and 7 bases lay in between. In germline, CDR1 is SGHDN, CDR2 FVKESK. Complete variable domain (other parts from reference TRBV14 and TRBJ1-4): EAGVTQFPSHSVIEKGQTVTLRCDPISGHDNLYWYRRVMGKEIKFLLHFVKESKQDESGMPNNRFLAERTGGTYSTLKVQPAELEDSGVYFCASSQGTRTNEKLFFGSGTQLSVL.